Included here is one TCR beta chain sequence, with context. These data are taken from a study of blood T cell repertoires in COVID-19. Study-level background: Specimens from acute and convalescent COVID-19 originated in the United States, Italy and Spain. PBMCs, B-cell-depleted T cells, or T cells were the source of the cDNA or gDNA that made up the material.

This CDR3 has 18 residues. Per germline, CDR1 MDHEN and CDR2 SYDVKM. Trimming at V came to 2 bases and at J to 4 bases, leaving 15 bases not matched to a gene. In the source study's methods: It was from reference gene primer amplification that nucleated cell counts were estimated. Measured with immunoSEQ multiplex PCR; TCRdb has only the in-frame clones, and not every one. V and J calls and clone size are as listed in that table; D and trimming were resolved from the DNA. The sample holds hundreds of thousands of clones, roughly four fifths seen once. The origin of this receptor is a woman between 45 and 60 years old who had recovered from COVID-19. The sample consisted of peripheral blood. V usage is TRBV28 and J usage is TRBJ1-2, with 8 bases lining up with TRBD1. The CDR3 region has the DNA TGTGCCAGCAGTTTAACAGACAGGGGATTCGGAAGAGGCTATGGCTACACCTTC. This gives the protein CASSLTDRGFGRGYGYTF.